This T cell receptor (beta chain) was identified in a study of blood T cell repertoires in COVID-19. Repertoires were generated with immunoSEQ multiplex PCR, while TCRdb's copy carries only in-frame clones and drops some. The sample has 250,000 to 350,000 clones, 65% to 85% seen once. This CDR3 contains 15 residues. Germline CDR1 reads MDHEN; CDR2 reads SYDVKM. Trimming pared 2 bases from V and 4 bases from J, leaving 14 bases between. The chain joins TRBV28 to TRBJ1-1; possibly TRBD1 for D (5 bases). The clonotype was recovered from a human donor with COVID-19, enrolled during active disease. The donor label of this sample is uncertain. Sequencing input: peripheral blood. The CDR3 spells CASSLAGLRGTEAFF. The CDR3 nucleotides are TGTGCCAGCAGTTTAGCGGGGCTTAGGGGCACTGAAGCTTTCTTT.